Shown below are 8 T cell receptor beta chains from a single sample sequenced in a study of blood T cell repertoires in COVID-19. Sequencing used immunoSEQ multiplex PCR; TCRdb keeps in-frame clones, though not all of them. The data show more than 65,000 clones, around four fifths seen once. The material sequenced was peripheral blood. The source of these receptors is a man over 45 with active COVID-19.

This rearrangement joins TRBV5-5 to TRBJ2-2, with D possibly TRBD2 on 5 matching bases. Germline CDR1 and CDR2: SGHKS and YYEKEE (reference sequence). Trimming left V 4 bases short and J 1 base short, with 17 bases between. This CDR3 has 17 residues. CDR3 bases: TGTGCCAGCAGCCGAGCCTCTCGGGGAAAGAACACCGGGGAGCTGTTTTTT. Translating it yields CASSRASRGKNTGELFF.

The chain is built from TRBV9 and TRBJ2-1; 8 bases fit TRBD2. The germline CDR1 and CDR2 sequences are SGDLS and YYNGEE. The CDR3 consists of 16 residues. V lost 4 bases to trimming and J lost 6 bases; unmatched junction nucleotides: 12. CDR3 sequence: CASSLPPAGVSNEQFF. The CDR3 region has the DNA TGTGCCAGCAGCCTCCCCCCAGCGGGAGTGAGCAATGAGCAGTTCTTC.

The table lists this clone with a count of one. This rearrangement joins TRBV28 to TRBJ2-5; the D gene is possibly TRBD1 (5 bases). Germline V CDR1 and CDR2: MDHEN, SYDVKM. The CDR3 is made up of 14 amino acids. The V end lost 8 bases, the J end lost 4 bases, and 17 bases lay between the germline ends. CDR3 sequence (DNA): TGTGCCAGCCGGTCCCAAGGGGCCGGAGAGACCCAGTACTTC. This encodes CASRSQGAGETQYF.

The CDR3 bases are TGTGCCGTGTGCCTATCGTTAAATTCACCCCTCCACTTT. Its translation: CAVCLSLNSPLHF. V gene TRBV10-3 combines with J gene TRBJ1-6; the D is unclear. CDR3 size: 13 residues. V gave up 11 bases and J gave up 7 bases, with 15 bases separating them. Looked up from germline, CDR1 is ENHRY and CDR2 is SYGVKD.

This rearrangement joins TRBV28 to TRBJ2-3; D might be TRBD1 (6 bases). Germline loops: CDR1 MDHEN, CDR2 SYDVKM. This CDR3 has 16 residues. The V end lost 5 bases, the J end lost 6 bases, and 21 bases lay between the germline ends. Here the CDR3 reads CASSLQGFSGSDTQYF. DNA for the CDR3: TGTGCCAGCAGTCTGCAGGGGTTTTCCGGTTCGGATACGCAGTATTTT.

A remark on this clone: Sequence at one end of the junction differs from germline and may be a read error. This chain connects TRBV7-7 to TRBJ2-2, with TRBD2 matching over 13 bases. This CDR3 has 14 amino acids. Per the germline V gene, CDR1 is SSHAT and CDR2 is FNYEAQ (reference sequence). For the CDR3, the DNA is TGTGCTAGCAGGACTAGCGGGGGTAGCGGCGAGCTGTTTTTT. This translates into CASRTSGGSGELFF. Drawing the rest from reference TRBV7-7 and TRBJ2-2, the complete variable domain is GAGVSQSPRYKVTKRGQDVTLRCDPISSHATLYWYQQALGQGPEFLTYFNYEAQPDKSGLPSDRFSAERPEGSISTLTIQRTEQRDSAMYRCASRTSGGSGELFFGEGSRLTVL.

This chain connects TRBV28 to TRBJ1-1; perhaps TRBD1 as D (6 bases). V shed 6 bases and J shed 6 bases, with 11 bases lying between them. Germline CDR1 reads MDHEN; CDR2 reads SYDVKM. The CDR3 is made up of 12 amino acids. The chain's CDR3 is CASRQGSAEAFF. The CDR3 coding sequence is TGTGCCAGCAGACAGGGTAGCGCTGAAGCTTTCTTT.

CDR3 coding DNA: TGCGCCAGCAGCCAAGAGAGCGGGGGGAACACCGGGGAGCTGTTTTTT. The encoded protein is CASSQESGGNTGELFF. The chain couples TRBV4-1 to TRBJ2-2; TRBD2 matches 8 bases. CDR1 is MGHRA and CDR2 is YSYEKL in the germline V gene. CDR3 length: 16 amino acids. After removal of 0 bases from V and 1 base from J, the junction contained 1 base not matched to a gene.